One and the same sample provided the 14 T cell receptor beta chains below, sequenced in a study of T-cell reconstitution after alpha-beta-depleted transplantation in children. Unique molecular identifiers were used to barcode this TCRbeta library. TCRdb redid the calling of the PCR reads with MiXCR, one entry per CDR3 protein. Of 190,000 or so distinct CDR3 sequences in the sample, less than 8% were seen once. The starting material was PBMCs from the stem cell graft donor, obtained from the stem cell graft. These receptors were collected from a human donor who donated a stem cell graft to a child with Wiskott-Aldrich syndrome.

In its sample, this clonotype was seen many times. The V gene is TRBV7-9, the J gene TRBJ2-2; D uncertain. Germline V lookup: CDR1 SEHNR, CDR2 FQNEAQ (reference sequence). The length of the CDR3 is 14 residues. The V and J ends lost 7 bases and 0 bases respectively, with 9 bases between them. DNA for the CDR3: TGTGCCAGCACCCCCACAACGAACACCGGGGAGCTGTTTTTT. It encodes CASTPTTNTGELFF.

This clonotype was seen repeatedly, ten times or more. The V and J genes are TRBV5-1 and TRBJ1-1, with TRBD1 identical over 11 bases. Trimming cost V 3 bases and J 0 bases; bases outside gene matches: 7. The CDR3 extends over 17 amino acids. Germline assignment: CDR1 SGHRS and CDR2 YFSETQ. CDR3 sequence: CASSSYGTGGLNTEAFF. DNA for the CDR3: TGCGCCAGCAGCTCTTACGGGACAGGGGGTTTGAACACTGAAGCTTTCTTT.

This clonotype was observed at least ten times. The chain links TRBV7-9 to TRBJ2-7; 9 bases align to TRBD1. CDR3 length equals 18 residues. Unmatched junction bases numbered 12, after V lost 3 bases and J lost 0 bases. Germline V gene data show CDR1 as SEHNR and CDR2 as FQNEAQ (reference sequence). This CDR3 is CASSFTGTGTKSSYEQYF. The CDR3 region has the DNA TGTGCCAGCAGCTTCACCGGGACAGGGACAAAAAGCTCCTACGAGCAGTACTTC.

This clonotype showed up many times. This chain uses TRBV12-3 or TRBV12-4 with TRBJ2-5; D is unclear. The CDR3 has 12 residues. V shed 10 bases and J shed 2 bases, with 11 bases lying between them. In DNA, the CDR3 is TGTGCCACCTCTGGGGTGCAAGAGACCCAGTACTTC. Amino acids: CATSGVQETQYF.

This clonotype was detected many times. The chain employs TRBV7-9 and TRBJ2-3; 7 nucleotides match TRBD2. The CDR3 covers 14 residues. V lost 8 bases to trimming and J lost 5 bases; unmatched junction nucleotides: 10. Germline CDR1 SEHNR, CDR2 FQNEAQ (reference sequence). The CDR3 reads CASANGRGRDTQYF. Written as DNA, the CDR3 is TGTGCCAGCGCCAACGGGCGGGGGAGAGATACGCAGTATTTT.

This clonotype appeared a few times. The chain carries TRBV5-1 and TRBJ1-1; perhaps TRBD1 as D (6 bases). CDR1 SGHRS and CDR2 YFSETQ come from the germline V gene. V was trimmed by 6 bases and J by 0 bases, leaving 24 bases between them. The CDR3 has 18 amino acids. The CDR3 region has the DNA TGCGCCAGCACTAAATCCACAGGGTACGACCCCCTGAACACTGAAGCTTTCTTT. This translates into CASTKSTGYDPLNTEAFF.

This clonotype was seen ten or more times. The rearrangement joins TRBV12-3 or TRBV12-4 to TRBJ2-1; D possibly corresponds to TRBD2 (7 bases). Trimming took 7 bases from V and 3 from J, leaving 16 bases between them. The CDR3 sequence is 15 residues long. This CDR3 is CASTQEGGGYNEQFF. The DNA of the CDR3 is TGTGCCAGCACTCAAGAGGGGGGGGGCTACAATGAGCAGTTCTTC.

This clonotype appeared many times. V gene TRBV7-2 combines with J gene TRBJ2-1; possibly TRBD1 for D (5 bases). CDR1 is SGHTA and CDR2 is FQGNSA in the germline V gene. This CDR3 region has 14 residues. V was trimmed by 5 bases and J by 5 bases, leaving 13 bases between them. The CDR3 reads CASSRRGLNNEQFF. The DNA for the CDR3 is TGTGCCAGCAGCCGAAGGGGCCTAAACAATGAGCAGTTCTTC. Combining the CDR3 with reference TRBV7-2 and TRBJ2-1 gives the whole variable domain GAGVSQSPSNKVTEKGKDVELRCDPISGHTALYWYRQSLGQGLEFLIYFQGNSAPDKSGLPSDRFSAERTGGSVSTLTIQRTQQEDSAVYLCASSRRGLNNEQFFGPGTRLTVL.

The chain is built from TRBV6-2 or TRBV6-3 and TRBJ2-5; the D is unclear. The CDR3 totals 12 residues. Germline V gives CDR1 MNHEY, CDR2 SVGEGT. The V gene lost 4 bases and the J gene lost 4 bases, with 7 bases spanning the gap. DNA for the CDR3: TGTGCCAGCAGTTCCCTCGTAGAGACCCAGTACTTC. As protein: CASSSLVETQYF.

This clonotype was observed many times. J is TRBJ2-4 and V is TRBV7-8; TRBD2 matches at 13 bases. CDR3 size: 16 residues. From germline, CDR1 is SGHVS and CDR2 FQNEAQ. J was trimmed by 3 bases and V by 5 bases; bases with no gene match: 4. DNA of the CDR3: TGTGCCAGCAGCCCGGGACTAGCGGGGAACAAAAACATTCAGTACTTC. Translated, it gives CASSPGLAGNKNIQYF.

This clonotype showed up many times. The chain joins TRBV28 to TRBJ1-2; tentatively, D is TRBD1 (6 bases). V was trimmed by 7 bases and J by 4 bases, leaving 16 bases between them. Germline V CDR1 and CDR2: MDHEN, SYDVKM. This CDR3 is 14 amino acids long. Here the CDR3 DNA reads TGTGCCAGCACTAGTTTACAGGGCGGCTATGGCTACACCTTC. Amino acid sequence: CASTSLQGGYGYTF.

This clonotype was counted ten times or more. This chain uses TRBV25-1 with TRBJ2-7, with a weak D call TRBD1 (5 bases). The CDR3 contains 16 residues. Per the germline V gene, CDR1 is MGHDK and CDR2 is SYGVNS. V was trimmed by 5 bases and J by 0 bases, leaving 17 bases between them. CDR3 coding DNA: TGTGCCAGCAGTAGGGGAATATGGGCTAGCTCCTACGAGCAGTACTTC. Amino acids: CASSRGIWASSYEQYF.

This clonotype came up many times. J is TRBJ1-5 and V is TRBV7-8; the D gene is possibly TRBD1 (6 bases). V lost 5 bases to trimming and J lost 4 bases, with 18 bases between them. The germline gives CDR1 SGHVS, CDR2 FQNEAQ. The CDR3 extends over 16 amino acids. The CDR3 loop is CASSPRRVRGNQPQHF. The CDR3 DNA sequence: TGTGCCAGCAGCCCACGGAGGGTTAGGGGGAATCAGCCCCAGCATTTT.

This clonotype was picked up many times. The CDR3 loop reads CASSSGLAGGVQETQYF. The DNA of the CDR3 is TGTGCCAGCAGTTCGGGACTAGCGGGGGGGGTCCAAGAGACCCAGTACTTC. The rearrangement joins TRBV27 to TRBJ2-5; 16 nucleotides agree with TRBD2. The CDR3 totals 17 residues. The V gene's germline CDR1 is MNHEY and CDR2 SMNVEV (reference sequence). The V segment lost 4 bases and the J segment 1 base; nucleotides outside the gene matches: 3.